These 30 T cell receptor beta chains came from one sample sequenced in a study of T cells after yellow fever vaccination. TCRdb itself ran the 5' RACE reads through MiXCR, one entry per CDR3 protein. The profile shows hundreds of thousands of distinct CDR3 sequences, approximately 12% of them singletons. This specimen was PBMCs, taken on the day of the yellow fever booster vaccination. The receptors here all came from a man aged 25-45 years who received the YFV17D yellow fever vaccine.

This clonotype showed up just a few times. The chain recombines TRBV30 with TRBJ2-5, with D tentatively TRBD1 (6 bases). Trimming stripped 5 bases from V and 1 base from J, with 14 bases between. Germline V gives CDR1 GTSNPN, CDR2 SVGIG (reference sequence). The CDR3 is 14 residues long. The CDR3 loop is CAWEVRGIQETQYF. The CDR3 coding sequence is TGTGCCTGGGAAGTCAGGGGTATCCAAGAGACCCAGTACTTC. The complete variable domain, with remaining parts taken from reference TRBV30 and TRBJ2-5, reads SQTIHQWPATLVQPVGSPLSLECTVEGTSNPNLYWYRQAAGRGLQLLFYSVGIGQISSEVPQNLSASRPQDRQFILSSKKLLLSDSGFYLCAWEVRGIQETQYFGPGTRLLVL.

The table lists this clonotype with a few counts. Written as DNA, the CDR3 is TGTGCCATCAGTGAGGGTCTCCCGTCAGATACGCAGTATTTT. Translated: CAISEGLPSDTQYF. The rearrangement links TRBV10-3 to TRBJ2-3; D not resolved. The V gene's germline CDR1 is ENHRY and CDR2 SYGVKD. Trimming pared 2 bases from V and 4 bases from J, leaving 10 bases between. The CDR3 has 14 amino acids.

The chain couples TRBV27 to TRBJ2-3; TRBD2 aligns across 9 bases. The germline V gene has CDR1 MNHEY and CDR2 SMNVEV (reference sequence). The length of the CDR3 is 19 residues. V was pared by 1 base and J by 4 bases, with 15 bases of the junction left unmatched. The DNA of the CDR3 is TGTGCCAGCAGTTTATTCACCCACATAGCGGGAGAGGGGGCAGATACGCAGTATTTT. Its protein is CASSLFTHIAGEGADTQYF.

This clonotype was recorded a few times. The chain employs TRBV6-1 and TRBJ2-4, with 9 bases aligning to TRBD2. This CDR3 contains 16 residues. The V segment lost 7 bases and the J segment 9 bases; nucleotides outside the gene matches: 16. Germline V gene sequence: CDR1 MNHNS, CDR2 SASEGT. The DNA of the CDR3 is TGTGCCAGCAATGCTTTTGGGACTAGCAACCGGGGCATTCAGTACTTC. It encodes CASNAFGTSNRGIQYF.

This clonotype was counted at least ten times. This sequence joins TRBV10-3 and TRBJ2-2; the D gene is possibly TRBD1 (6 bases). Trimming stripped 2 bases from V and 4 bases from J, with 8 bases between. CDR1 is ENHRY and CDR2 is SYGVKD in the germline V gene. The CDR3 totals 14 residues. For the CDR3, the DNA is TGTGCCATCAGTGAGAGAGGGGGCACCGGGGAGCTGTTTTTT. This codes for CAISERGGTGELFF.

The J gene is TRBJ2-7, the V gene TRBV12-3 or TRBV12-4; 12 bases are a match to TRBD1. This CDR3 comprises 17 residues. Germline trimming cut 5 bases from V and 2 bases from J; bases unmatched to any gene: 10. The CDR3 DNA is TGTGCCAGCAGTCCCGGGACAGGGGGCAATAGGGCCTACGAGCAGTACTTC. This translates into CASSPGTGGNRAYEQYF.

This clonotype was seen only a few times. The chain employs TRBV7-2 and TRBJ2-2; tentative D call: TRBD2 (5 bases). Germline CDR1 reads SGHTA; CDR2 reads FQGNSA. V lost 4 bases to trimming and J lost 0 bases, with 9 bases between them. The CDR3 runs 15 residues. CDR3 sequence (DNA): TGTGCCAGCAGCTACCTAGCCGCGAACACCGGGGAGCTGTTTTTT. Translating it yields CASSYLAANTGELFF.

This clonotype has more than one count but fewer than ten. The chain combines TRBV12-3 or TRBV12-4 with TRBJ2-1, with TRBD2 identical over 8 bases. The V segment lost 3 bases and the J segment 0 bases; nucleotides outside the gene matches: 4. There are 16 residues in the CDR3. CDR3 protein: CASSFGGGSSYNEQFF. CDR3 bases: TGTGCCAGCAGTTTTGGCGGGGGGAGCTCCTACAATGAGCAGTTCTTC.

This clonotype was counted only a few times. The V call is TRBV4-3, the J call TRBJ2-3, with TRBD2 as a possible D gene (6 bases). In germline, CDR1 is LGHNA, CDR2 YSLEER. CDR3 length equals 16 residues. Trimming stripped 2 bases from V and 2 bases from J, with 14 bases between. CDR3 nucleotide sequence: TGCGCCAGCAGCCAAACGCCCGGGGGACTCACAGATACGCAGTATTTT. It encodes CASSQTPGGLTDTQYF.

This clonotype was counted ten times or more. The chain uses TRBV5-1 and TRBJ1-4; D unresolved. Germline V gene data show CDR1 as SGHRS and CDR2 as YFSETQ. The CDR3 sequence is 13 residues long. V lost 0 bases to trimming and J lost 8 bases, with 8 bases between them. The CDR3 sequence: CASSLGKSEKLFF. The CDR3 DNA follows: TGCGCCAGCAGCTTGGGGAAATCGGAAAAACTGTTTTTT.

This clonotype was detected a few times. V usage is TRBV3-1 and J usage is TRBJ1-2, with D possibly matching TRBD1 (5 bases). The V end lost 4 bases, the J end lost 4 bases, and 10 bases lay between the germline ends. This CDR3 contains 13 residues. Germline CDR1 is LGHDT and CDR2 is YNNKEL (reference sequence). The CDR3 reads CASSPGLGYGYTF. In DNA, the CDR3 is TGTGCCAGCAGCCCGGGACTTGGCTATGGCTACACCTTC. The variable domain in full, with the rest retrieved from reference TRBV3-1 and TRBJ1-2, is DTAVSQTPKYLVTQMGNDKSIKCEQNLGHDTMYWYKQDSKKFLKIMFSYNNKELIINETVPNRFSPKSPDKAHLNLHINSLELGDSAVYFCASSPGLGYGYTFGSGTRLTVV.

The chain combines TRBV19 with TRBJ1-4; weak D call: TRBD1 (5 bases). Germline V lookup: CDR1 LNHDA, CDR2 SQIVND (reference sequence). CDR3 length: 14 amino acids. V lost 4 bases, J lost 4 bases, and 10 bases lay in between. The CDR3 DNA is TGTGCCAGTAGTACTGACAGCAATAATGAAAAACTGTTTTTT. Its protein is CASSTDSNNEKLFF.

The CDR3 DNA sequence: TGCGCCAGCAGCGGGGGGACTAGCGGGACCGAGCAGTACTTC. As protein: CASSGGTSGTEQYF. This chain joins TRBV10-1 and TRBJ2-7, with TRBD2 matching 13 bases. The J segment lost 6 bases and the V segment lost 6 bases, leaving 5 bases of the junction unmatched. This CDR3 comprises 14 residues. The germline CDR1 and CDR2 sequences are WNHNN and SYGVQD (reference sequence).

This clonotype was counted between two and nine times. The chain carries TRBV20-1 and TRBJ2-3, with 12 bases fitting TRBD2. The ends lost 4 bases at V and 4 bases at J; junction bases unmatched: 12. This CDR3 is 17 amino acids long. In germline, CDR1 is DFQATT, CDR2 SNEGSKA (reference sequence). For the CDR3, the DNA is TGCAGTGCTAAACTAGCGGGAGGAAGGTTGTCCGCAGATACGCAGTATTTT. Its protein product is CSAKLAGGRLSADTQYF.

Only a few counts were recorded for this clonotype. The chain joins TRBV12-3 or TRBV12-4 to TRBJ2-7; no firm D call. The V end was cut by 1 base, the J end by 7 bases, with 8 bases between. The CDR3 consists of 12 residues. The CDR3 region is CASSLVAEEQYF. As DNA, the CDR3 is TGTGCCAGCAGTTTAGTCGCCGAGGAGCAGTACTTC.

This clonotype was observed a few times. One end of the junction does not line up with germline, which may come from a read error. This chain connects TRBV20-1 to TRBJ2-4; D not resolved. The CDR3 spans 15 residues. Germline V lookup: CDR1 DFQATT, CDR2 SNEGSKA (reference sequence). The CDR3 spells CSAREATRIGNIQYF. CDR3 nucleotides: TGCAGTGCTCGAGAGGCGACACGGATCGGTAACATTCAGTACTTC.

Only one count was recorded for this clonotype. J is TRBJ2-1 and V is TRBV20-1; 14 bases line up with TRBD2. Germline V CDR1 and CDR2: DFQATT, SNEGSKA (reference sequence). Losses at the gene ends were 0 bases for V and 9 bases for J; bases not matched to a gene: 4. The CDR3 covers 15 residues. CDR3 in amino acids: CSARDLTSGRGEQFF. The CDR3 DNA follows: TGCAGTGCTAGAGATCTGACTAGCGGGAGGGGTGAGCAGTTCTTC.

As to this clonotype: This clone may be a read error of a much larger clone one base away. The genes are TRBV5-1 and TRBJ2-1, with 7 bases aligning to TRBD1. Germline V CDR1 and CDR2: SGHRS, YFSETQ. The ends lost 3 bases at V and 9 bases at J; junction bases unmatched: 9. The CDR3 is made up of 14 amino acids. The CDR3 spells CASSSRTGATEQFF. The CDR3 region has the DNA TGCGCCAGCAGCTCCCGGACAGGTGCCACTGAGCAGTTCTTC.

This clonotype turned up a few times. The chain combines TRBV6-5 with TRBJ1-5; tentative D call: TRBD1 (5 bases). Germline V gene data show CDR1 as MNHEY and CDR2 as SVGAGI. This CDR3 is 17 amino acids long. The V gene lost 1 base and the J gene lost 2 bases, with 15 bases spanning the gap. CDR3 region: CASSYFGAGNGNQPQHF. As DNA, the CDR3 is TGTGCCAGCAGTTACTTCGGGGCAGGGAACGGCAATCAGCCCCAGCATTTT.

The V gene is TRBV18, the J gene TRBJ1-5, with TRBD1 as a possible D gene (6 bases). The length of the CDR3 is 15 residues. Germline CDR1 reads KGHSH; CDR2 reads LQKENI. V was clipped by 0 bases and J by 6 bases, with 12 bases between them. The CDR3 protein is CASSPPAGEGQPQHF. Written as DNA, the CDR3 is TGTGCCAGCTCACCACCGGCAGGGGAGGGTCAGCCCCAGCATTTT. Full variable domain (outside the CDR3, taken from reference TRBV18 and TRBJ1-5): NAGVMQNPRHLVRRRGQEARLRCSPMKGHSHVYWYRQLPEEGLKFMVYLQKENIIDESGMPKERFSAEFPKEGPSILRIQQVVRGDSAAYFCASSPPAGEGQPQHFGDGTRLSIL.

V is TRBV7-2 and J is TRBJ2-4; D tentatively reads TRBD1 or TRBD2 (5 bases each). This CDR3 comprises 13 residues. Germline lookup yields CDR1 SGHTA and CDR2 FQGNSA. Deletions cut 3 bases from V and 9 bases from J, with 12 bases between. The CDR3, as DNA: TGTGCCAGCAGCTTTAATAGTGGGGGCATTCAGTACTTC. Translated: CASSFNSGGIQYF. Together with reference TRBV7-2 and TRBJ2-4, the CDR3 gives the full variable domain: GAGVSQSPSNKVTEKGKDVELRCDPISGHTALYWYRQSLGQGLEFLIYFQGNSAPDKSGLPSDRFSAERTGGSVSTLTIQRTQQEDSAVYLCASSFNSGGIQYFGAGTRLSVL.

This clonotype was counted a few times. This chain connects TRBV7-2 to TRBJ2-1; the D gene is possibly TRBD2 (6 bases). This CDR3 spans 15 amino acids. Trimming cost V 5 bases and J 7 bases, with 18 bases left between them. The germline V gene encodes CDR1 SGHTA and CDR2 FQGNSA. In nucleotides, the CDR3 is TGTGCCAGCAGCCGAGGTTCTGGCGGGAAAAATGAGCAGTTCTTC. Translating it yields CASSRGSGGKNEQFF.

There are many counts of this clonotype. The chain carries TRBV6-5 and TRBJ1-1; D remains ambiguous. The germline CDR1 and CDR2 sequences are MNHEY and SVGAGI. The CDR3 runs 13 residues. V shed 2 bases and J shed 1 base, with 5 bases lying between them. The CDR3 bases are TGTGCCAGCAGTTACCGCGGGAACACTGAAGCTTTCTTT. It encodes CASSYRGNTEAFF.

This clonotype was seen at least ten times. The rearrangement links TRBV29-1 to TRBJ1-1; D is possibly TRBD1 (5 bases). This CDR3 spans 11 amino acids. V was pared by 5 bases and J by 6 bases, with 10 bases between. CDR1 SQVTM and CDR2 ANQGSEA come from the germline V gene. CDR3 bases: TGCAGCGTTCGGGGGATCGCTGAAGCTTTCTTT. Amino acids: CSVRGIAEAFF.

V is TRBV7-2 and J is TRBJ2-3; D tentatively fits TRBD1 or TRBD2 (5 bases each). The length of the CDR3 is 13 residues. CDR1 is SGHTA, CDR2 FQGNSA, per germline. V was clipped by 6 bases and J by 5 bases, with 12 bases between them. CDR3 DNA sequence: TGTGCCAGCAGTCCCGGGACCGAAGATACGCAGTATTTT. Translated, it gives CASSPGTEDTQYF.

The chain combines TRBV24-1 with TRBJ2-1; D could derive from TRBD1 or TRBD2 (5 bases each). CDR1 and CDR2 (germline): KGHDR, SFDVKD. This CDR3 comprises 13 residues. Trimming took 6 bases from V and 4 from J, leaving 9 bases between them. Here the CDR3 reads CATSLGEYNEQFF. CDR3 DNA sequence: TGTGCCACCAGTTTGGGGGAGTACAATGAGCAGTTCTTC.

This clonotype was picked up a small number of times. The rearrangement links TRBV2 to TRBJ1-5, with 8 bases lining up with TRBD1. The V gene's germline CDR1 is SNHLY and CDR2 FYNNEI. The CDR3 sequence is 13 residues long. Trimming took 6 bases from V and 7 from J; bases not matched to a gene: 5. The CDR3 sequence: CASRGQGSQPQHF. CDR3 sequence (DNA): TGTGCCAGCAGAGGACAGGGCAGCCAGCCCCAGCATTTT.

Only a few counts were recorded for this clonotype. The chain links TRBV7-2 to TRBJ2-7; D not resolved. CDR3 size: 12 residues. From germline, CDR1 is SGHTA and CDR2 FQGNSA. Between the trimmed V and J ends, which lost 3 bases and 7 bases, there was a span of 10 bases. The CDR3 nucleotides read TGTGCCAGCAGCTTTATGGGTCGAGAGCAGTACTTC. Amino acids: CASSFMGREQYF.

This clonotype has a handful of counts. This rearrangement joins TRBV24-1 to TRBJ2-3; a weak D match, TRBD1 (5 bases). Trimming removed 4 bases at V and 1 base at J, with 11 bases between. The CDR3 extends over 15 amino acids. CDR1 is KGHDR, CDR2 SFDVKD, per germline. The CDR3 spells CATSDPGWGTDTQYF. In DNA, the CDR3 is TGTGCCACCAGTGACCCAGGGTGGGGCACAGATACGCAGTATTTT.

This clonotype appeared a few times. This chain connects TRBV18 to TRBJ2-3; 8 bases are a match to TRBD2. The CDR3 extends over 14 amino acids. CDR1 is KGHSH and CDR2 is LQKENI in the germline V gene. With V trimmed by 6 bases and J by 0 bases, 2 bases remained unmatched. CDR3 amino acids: CASSGLASTDTQYF. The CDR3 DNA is TGTGCCAGCTCTGGACTAGCCAGCACAGATACGCAGTATTTT.